Listed here are 11 T cell receptor beta chains from one sample, sequenced in a study of response to subunit inactivated influenza vaccine. TCRdb recomputed calls from the RT-PCR reads with MiXCR, one row per CDR3 protein. The sample has more than 600,000 distinct CDR3 sequences, approximately 17% seen once; the top ten hold approximately 11%. This specimen consisted of PBMCs from blood, obtained about 5 days after vaccination. These TCRs come from a man aged 50-59 years who received an inactivated influenza vaccine.

The CDR3, as DNA: TGTGCCAGCAGTTTCCTCTCCTCTTTATACAATGAGCAGTTCTTC. Residues: CASSFLSSLYNEQFF. This sequence joins TRBV12-3 or TRBV12-4 and TRBJ2-1; D remains ambiguous. Trimming took 3 bases from V and 4 from J, leaving 13 bases between them. The length of the CDR3 is 15 residues.

The rearrangement uses TRBV12-3 or TRBV12-4 and TRBJ1-2, with D tentatively TRBD1 (5 bases). Trimming took 0 bases from V and 7 from J, leaving 9 bases between them. The CDR3 loop spans 13 amino acids. The CDR3 coding sequence is TGTGCCAGCAGTTTAGCAGGAGGGGTTGGCTACACCTTC. This codes for CASSLAGGVGYTF.

This clonotype was observed a handful of times. The chain recombines TRBV12-3 or TRBV12-4 with TRBJ2-7; no reliable D call. CDR3 length: 13 amino acids. V was trimmed by 7 bases and J by 3 bases, leaving 13 bases between them. CDR3 in DNA: TGTGCCAGCACTCTCCGTCCCGGCTACGAGCAGTACTTC. It specifies CASTLRPGYEQYF.

The V call is TRBV6-2 or TRBV6-3, the J call TRBJ1-1; D may be TRBD1 (5 bases). This CDR3 is 12 amino acids long. V was pared by 4 bases and J by 8 bases, with 11 bases between. Germline V gene lookup returns CDR1 MNHEY and CDR2 SVGEGT. This CDR3 is CASSFGAREAFF. The CDR3 bases are TGTGCCAGCAGTTTCGGGGCAAGGGAAGCTTTCTTT.

V and J are TRBV18 and TRBJ1-1, with D perhaps matching TRBD1 (6 bases). Germline V gene data show CDR1 as KGHSH and CDR2 as LQKENI. The CDR3 length is 15 residues. V gave up 0 bases and J gave up 1 base, with 9 bases separating them. For the CDR3, the DNA is TGTGCCAGCTCACCACCTATGGGACAGAACACTGAAGCTTTCTTT. Translated: CASSPPMGQNTEAFF.

This clonotype was found a few times. The CDR3: CASSVAGAGTGELFF. The DNA of the CDR3 is TGTGCCAGCAGCGTAGCGGGGGCCGGCACCGGGGAGCTGTTTTTT. The chain carries TRBV2 and TRBJ2-2, with TRBD2 matching over 9 bases. Trimming removed 6 bases from V and 4 bases from J; junction bases left unmatched: 6. CDR3 size: 15 residues. Germline CDR1 reads SNHLY; CDR2 reads FYNNEI.

This clonotype was observed a handful of times. The V call is TRBV9, the J call TRBJ2-7, with no clear D. V lost 4 bases to trimming and J lost 0 bases, with 11 bases between them. CDR3 length: 14 residues. Germline assignment: CDR1 SGDLS and CDR2 YYNGEE. CDR3 DNA sequence: TGTGCCAGCAGCCCCCGTTGGACCTCCTACGAGCAGTACTTC. Encoded protein: CASSPRWTSYEQYF.

This clonotype has a handful of counts. The chain joins TRBV4-3 to TRBJ2-7; 14 bases are a match to TRBD2. J was trimmed by 11 bases and V by 1 base; bases with no gene match: 10. The germline gives CDR1 LGHNA, CDR2 YSLEER. The CDR3 spans 16 residues. CDR3 bases: TGCGCCAGCAGCCAAGGGCGGGGGGGACTAGCGGGAGTAAAGTACTTC. This gives the protein CASSQGRGGLAGVKYF.

V is TRBV24-1 and J is TRBJ2-5; the match to TRBD2 covers 8 bases. Germline V gene data show CDR1 as KGHDR and CDR2 as SFDVKD. Trimming removed 4 bases from V and 5 bases from J; junction bases left unmatched: 5. CDR3 length: 14 residues. CDR3 protein: CATSERGAWETQYF. CDR3 DNA: TGTGCCACCAGTGAGCGGGGGGCCTGGGAGACCCAGTACTTC.

This sequence joins TRBV29-1 and TRBJ1-5; no clear D gene. Germline V gives CDR1 SQVTM, CDR2 ANQGSEA. The CDR3 totals 14 residues. Between the trimmed V and J ends, which lost 4 bases and 1 base, there was a span of 11 bases. In nucleotides, the CDR3 is TGCAGCGTTGCGGTAGGGTGGAGCAATCAGCCCCAGCATTTT. This translates into CSVAVGWSNQPQHF. Full variable domain (remainder filled in from reference TRBV29-1 and TRBJ1-5): SAVISQKPSRDICQRGTSLTIQCQVDSQVTMMFWYRQQPGQSLTLIATANQGSEATYESGFVIDKFPISRPNLTFSTLTVSNMSPEDSSIYLCSVAVGWSNQPQHFGDGTRLSIL.

The chain's CDR3 is CASSLTGGRLETQYF. The CDR3 coding sequence is TGCGCCAGCAGCCTGACAGGGGGTCGCTTGGAGACCCAGTACTTC. The chain combines TRBV5-1 with TRBJ2-5, with 9 bases matching TRBD1. V lost 4 bases to trimming and J lost 5 bases; unmatched junction nucleotides: 9. Germline loops: CDR1 SGHRS, CDR2 YFSETQ. This CDR3 has 15 amino acids. Filled out from reference TRBV5-1 and TRBJ2-5, the complete variable domain reads KAGVTQTPRYLIKTRGQQVTLSCSPISGHRSVSWYQQTPGQGLQFLFEYFSETQRNKGNFPGRFSGRQFSNSRSEMNVSTLELGDSALYLCASSLTGGRLETQYFGPGTRLLVL.